Listed below are T cell receptor beta chains from one sample, sequenced in a study of blood T cell repertoires in COVID-19. Method: immunoSEQ multiplex PCR; TCRdb's copy keeps in-frame clones and lacks some. The repertoire holds roughly 350,000 clones, with around 87% as singletons. The sequenced sample was peripheral blood. These receptors were obtained from a woman aged 25-40 years with COVID-19, enrolled during active disease. The CDR3 runs from the conserved cysteine through the conserved F or W. The D gene is left open where the match is weak. A row's size may be missing; if present it is once, few, many or a size class.

v_gene	d_gene	j_gene	abundance	len	CDR3nt	CDR3aa
TRBV5-1	NA	TRBJ1-2	NA	15	TGCGCCAGCAGCTTGTCAGGTATGATCAACTATGGCTACACCTTC	CASSLSGMINYGYTF
TRBV12-3/TRBV12-4	NA	TRBJ2-7	once	12	TGTGCCAGCGGCCCTACTACCTACGAGCAGTACTTC	CASGPTTYEQYF
TRBV29-1	NA	TRBJ1-3	few	12	TGCAGCGTTGACCAGGGGGGAAACACCATATATTTT	CSVDQGGNTIYF
TRBV10-3	NA	TRBJ2-3	NA	12	TGTGCCATCAGTGAGTTAGTTGATACGCAGTATTTT	CAISELVDTQYF
TRBV11-2	TRBD1	TRBJ1-3	NA	16	TGTGCCAGCAGCTTAGGGACAGGGGGCTCTGGAAACACCATATATTTT	CASSLGTGGSGNTIYF
TRBV7-3	TRBD1	TRBJ2-7	NA	13	TGTGCCAGCTCTCCGGGCAGGGGGCTCGAGCAGTACTTC	CASSPGRGLEQYF
TRBV5-5	NA	TRBJ1-2	NA	14	TGTGCCAGCAGCTTGGAATCTGGGGCTGATGGCTACACCTTC	CASSLESGADGYTF
TRBV28	NA	TRBJ1-2	NA	12	TGTGCCAGCAGTTTTCACACCTATGGCTACACCTTC	CASSFHTYGYTF
TRBV9	NA	TRBJ2-2	NA	17	TGTGCCAGCAGCCCCACAGGGGGGAGGGTCTGGACCGGGGAGCTGTTTTTT	CASSPTGGRVWTGELFF
TRBV18	NA	TRBJ2-1	NA	16	TGTGCCAGCTCACCACCGTCCGGCCAGGGAAGGAATGAGCAGTTCTTC	CASSPPSGQGRNEQFF
TRBV6-1	NA	TRBJ1-5	NA	15	TGTGCCAGCAGTGAGACCCCGGCGGGCAATCAGCCCCAGCATTTT	CASSETPAGNQPQHF
TRBV9	NA	TRBJ1-5	NA	13	TGTGCCAGCAGCGACCAGGGGAATCAGCCCCAGCATTTT	CASSDQGNQPQHF
TRBV5-6	TRBD2	TRBJ2-7	NA	14	TGTGCCAGCAGCTCTGGACTAGGGACCTACGAGCAGTACTTC	CASSSGLGTYEQYF
TRBV2	NA	TRBJ2-7	NA	15	TGTGCCAGCAGCCAACTCAGGGGAAAGTCCTACGAGCAGTACTTC	CASSQLRGKSYEQYF
TRBV28	TRBD1	TRBJ1-5	NA	14	TGTGCCAGCAGGGCCGGGACAGGGGATCAGCCCCAGCATTTT	CASRAGTGDQPQHF
TRBV7-9	TRBD2	TRBJ2-5	NA	17	TGTGCCAGCAGCATCCGACTAGCTGAGTTTCACCAAGAGACCCAGTACTTC	CASSIRLAEFHQETQYF
TRBV3-1/TRBV3-2	NA	TRBJ2-7	NA	13	TGTGCCAGCAGCCAATGGAGGGAATACGAGCAGTACTTC	CASSQWREYEQYF
TRBV28	NA	TRBJ1-6	NA	16	TGTGCCAGCAGTCTAACAGGGTTAGGGGCGAATTCACCCCTCCACTTT	CASSLTGLGANSPLHF
TRBV30	NA	TRBJ1-1	NA	15	TGTGCCTGGAGCCCGAGGAGGGGATTAAACACTGAAGCTTTCTTT	CAWSPRRGLNTEAFF
TRBV29-1	NA	TRBJ1-3	NA	12	TGCAGCGTTGAACTCGGGGGAAACACCATATATTTT	CSVELGGNTIYF
TRBV27	NA	TRBJ2-7	NA	13	TGTGCCAGCAGTTTAGGCCGAACCTACGAGCAGTACTTC	CASSLGRTYEQYF
TRBV30	TRBD1	TRBJ1-3	NA	15	TGTGCCTGGAGTGGGACAGGGGGCCCTGGAAACACCATATATTTT	CAWSGTGGPGNTIYF
TRBV6-6	TRBD1	TRBJ1-6	NA	18	TGTGCCAGCAGTCCCGGACAGGGACCGAGCTCCTATAATTCACCCCTCCACTTT	CASSPGQGPSSYNSPLHF
TRBV10-3	TRBD2	TRBJ2-2	NA	14	TGTGCCATCCGGGAACGGGGGGACACCGGGGAGCTGTTTTTT	CAIRERGDTGELFF
TRBV11-2	NA	TRBJ1-3	NA	15	TGTGCCAGCAGCTTCCGAGGACTCACTGGAAACACCATATATTTT	CASSFRGLTGNTIYF
TRBV27	TRBD2	TRBJ2-3	NA	16	TGTGCCAGCAGTCCCAGACTAGCGGGAGGAGGGGATACGCAGTATTTT	CASSPRLAGGGDTQYF
TRBV11-3	NA	TRBJ2-7	NA	14	TGTGCCAGCAGCTTAGAGGCAGGGGACTACGAGCAGTACTTC	CASSLEAGDYEQYF
TRBV5-8	TRBD1	TRBJ1-6	NA	15	TGTGCCAGCAGCTTCATCGGGACAGGGGATTCACCCCTCCACTTT	CASSFIGTGDSPLHF
TRBV19	TRBD2	TRBJ2-1	once	16	TGTGCCAGTAGTACAGATCCGGGACTAGCGGACAATGAGCAGTTCTTC	CASSTDPGLADNEQFF
TRBV18	TRBD2	TRBJ2-5	once	14	TGTGCCAGCTCATCCCTAGCGGGCCAAGAGACCCAGTACTTC	CASSSLAGQETQYF
TRBV5-1	NA	TRBJ2-7	few	14	TGCGCCAGCAGAAATTGGAACAGGGCCCACGAGCAGTACTTC	CASRNWNRAHEQYF
TRBV7-3	NA	TRBJ2-1	NA	15	TGTGCCAGCAGCCACGGTATTGGTAAGCGGAATGAGCAGTTCTTC	CASSHGIGKRNEQFF
TRBV28	TRBD2	TRBJ2-7	few	18	TGTGCCAGCAGTCCACCCCTCTCCCTAGCGGCCATGCCGGGCGAGCAGTACTTC	CASSPPLSLAAMPGEQYF
TRBV19	NA	TRBJ1-5	NA	14	TGTGCCAGCTACAGGAACTCTGGCAATCAGCCCCAGCATTTT	CASYRNSGNQPQHF
TRBV5-4	NA	TRBJ1-2	NA	15	TGTGCCAGCAGCTTGGACGCGGTCACCGCTTGGGGCTACACCTTC	CASSLDAVTAWGYTF
TRBV5-6	NA	TRBJ2-3	NA	17	TGTGCCAGCAGCTTGGAGGTTGGCGGGACGTACACAGATACGCAGTATTTT	CASSLEVGGTYTDTQYF
TRBV27	NA	TRBJ1-5	few	16	TGTGCCAGCAGTTTAACATCCCGGAGCCCCAATCAGCCCCAGCATTTT	CASSLTSRSPNQPQHF
TRBV25-1	NA	TRBJ2-1	NA	14	TGTGCCAGCTTTTCGGGCCTTATAACGGGGGAGCAGTTCTTC	CASFSGLITGEQFF
TRBV3-1/TRBV3-2	TRBD1	TRBJ2-2	NA	14	TGTGCCAGCAGCCGAGACAGGGGCACCGGGGAGCTGTTTTTT	CASSRDRGTGELFF
TRBV7-2	NA	TRBJ2-4	NA	17	TGTGCCAGCAGCTTTCCCATAGGGTCGAGGAGGAAAAACATTCAGTACTTC	CASSFPIGSRRKNIQYF
TRBV28	TRBD1	TRBJ1-2	NA	14	TGTGCCAGCAGTGGGGACAGGGCTGGCTATGGCTACACCTTC	CASSGDRAGYGYTF
TRBV7-3	NA	TRBJ2-1	NA	13	TGTGCCAGCAGCTTTGGACGGGGCAATGAGCAGTTCTTC	CASSFGRGNEQFF
TRBV9	TRBD1	TRBJ2-7	once	14	TGTGCCAGCAGCAAATCCGGGACAGGGGCCGAGCAGTACTTC	CASSKSGTGAEQYF
TRBV27	TRBD2	TRBJ2-7	NA	15	TGTGCCAGCAGTTCCTACCGGGAGGGCCGCTACGAGCAGTACTTC	CASSSYREGRYEQYF
TRBV2	TRBD2	TRBJ2-3	few	16	TGTGCCAGCAAACTAAGAGCGGGGGGTAGCACAGATACGCAGTATTTT	CASKLRAGGSTDTQYF
TRBV28	TRBD1	TRBJ2-1	NA	14	TGTGCCAGCAGCTCCCCGACAGGGCAGAATGAGCAGTTCTTC	CASSSPTGQNEQFF
TRBV6-6	TRBD1	TRBJ1-1	NA	12	TGTGCCAGCAGTTGGCCACAGGGGGAAGCTTTCTTT	CASSWPQGEAFF
TRBV30	NA	TRBJ1-6	NA	15	TGTGCCTGGAGTGTAGCACGTGGGCTTAATTCACCCCTCCACTTT	CAWSVARGLNSPLHF
TRBV7-2	NA	TRBJ2-2	once	14	TGTGCCAGCAGCCCCCCCGGGGGCACCGGGGAGCTGTTTTTT	CASSPPGGTGELFF
TRBV7-9	NA	TRBJ2-6	NA	18	TGTGCCAGCAGCTTAGGCGTGCGCTCTCTCTCTGGGGCCAACGTCCTGACTTTC	CASSLGVRSLSGANVLTF
TRBV5-4	NA	TRBJ2-5	NA	16	TGTGCCAGCAGCGGTGGAGGAGGGAAAGGACAAGAGACCCAGTACTTC	CASSGGGGKGQETQYF
TRBV5-1	TRBD2	TRBJ2-7	NA	14	TGCGCCAGCAGCTTATCGGGAGGCTCCTACGAGCAGTACTTC	CASSLSGGSYEQYF
TRBV30	TRBD2	TRBJ2-1	NA	13	TGTGCCTGGATGACTAGCTCTCACAATGAGCAGTTCTTC	CAWMTSSHNEQFF
TRBV19	NA	TRBJ2-7	NA	14	TGTGCCAGTAGTTTGGACTCGACTTTCTACGAGCAGTACTTC	CASSLDSTFYEQYF
TRBV30	NA	TRBJ2-5	NA	13	TGTGCCTGCCCGGACACATCCGGGGAGACCCAGTACTTC	CACPDTSGETQYF
TRBV24-1	NA	TRBJ2-2	NA	12	TGTGCCACCAGTGACCTGTACGGGGAGCTGTTTTTT	CATSDLYGELFF
TRBV6-5	TRBD1	TRBJ1-6	NA	14	TGTGCCAGCAGTCGGGACAGGGATGGTTCACCCCTCCACTTT	CASSRDRDGSPLHF
TRBV7-2	NA	TRBJ2-5	NA	14	TGTGCCAGCAGCCTGAGCGTCCCCCAAGAGACCCAGTACTTC	CASSLSVPQETQYF
TRBV7-2	NA	TRBJ1-5	NA	14	TGTGCCAGCAGCTTAGCACCAGGCAATCAGCCCCAGCATTTT	CASSLAPGNQPQHF
TRBV6-6	NA	TRBJ1-4	NA	14	TGTGCCATACTACAGGGTTGGCCTAATGAAAAACTGTTTTTT	CAILQGWPNEKLFF